This T cell receptor beta chain stems from a study of T cell responses to AZD1222 COVID-19 vaccine. Study-level information: Pooled in the analysis were second doses at about 4 or about 12 weeks.

Findings and limits, study-wide: Epitopes outside B.1.351 and B.1.1.7 mutated regions reportedly drew nearly half of spike TCRs. Most donors were white British, females outnumbered males, and clonal diversity was possibly underestimated.

The V end was cut by 7 bases, the J end by 1 base, with 8 bases between. The CDR3 extends over 13 amino acids. CDR1 SQVTM and CDR2 ANQGSEA come from the germline V gene. This clone was seen once. What it binds is unknown. Sequenced by immunoSEQ multiplex PCR; TCRdb stores in-frame clones only, minus some. The sample has some 120,000 clones; approximately 85% are singletons. The sequencing used peripheral blood, collected on day 0 of AZD1222 vaccination. The chain carries TRBV29-1 and TRBJ2-6, with D unclear. The TCR originated in an adult in good health. The CDR3 reads CSATLSGANVLTF. The CDR3 DNA is TGCAGCGCGACACTTTCTGGGGCCAACGTCCTGACTTTC. Together with reference TRBV29-1 and TRBJ2-6, the CDR3 gives the full variable domain: SAVISQKPSRDICQRGTSLTIQCQVDSQVTMMFWYRQQPGQSLTLIATANQGSEATYESGFVIDKFPISRPNLTFSTLTVSNMSPEDSSIYLCSATLSGANVLTFGAGSRLTVL.